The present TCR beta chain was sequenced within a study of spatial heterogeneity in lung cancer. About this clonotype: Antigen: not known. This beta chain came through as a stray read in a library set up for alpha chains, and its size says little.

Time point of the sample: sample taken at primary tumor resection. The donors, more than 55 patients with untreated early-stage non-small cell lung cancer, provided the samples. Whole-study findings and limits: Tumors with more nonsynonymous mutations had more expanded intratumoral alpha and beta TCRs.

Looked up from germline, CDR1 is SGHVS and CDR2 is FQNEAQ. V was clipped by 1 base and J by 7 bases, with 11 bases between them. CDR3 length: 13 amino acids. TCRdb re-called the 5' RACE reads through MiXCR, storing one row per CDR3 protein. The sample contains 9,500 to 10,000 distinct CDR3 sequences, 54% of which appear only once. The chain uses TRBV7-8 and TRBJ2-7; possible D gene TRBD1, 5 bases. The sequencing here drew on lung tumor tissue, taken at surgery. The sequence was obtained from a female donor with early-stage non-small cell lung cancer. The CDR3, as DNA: TGTGCCAGCAGCTTAGATCAGGGTAGGGAGCAGTACTTC. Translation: CASSLDQGREQYF.